Listed below are T cell receptor beta chains from one sample, sequenced in a study of blood T cell repertoires in COVID-19. TCRdb's copy holds only in-frame clones and misses some; the assay was immunoSEQ multiplex PCR. The table includes fewer than 250,000 clones, 65% to 85% detected once. The sequenced sample was peripheral blood. These TCRs come from a human donor in a cohort sampled during active COVID-19. CDR3s include the opening cysteine and the closing phenylalanine or tryptophan. The order of the fields is CDR3 protein, CDR3 DNA, V gene, clone size, D gene, J gene. D genes are given only for firm matches. Clone size is not always given. Where it is, it says once, few, many or a class for expanded clones.

CDR3: CASSQDLGRYQETQYF
DNA: TGCGCCAGCAGCCAAGACTTAGGGAGGTACCAAGAGACCCAGTACTTC
V: TRBV4-1
size: -
D: -
J: TRBJ2-5

CDR3: CASSFRQALPGEQYF
DNA: TGTGCCAGCAGTTTCCGACAGGCCCTACCCGGGGAGCAGTACTTC
V: TRBV28
size: -
D: -
J: TRBJ2-7

CDR3: CASSLVGRVPSRFF
DNA: TGTGCCAGCAGCTTAGTGGGGAGAGTCCCCAGTCGGTTCTTC
V: TRBV7-9
size: -
D: -
J: TRBJ2-1

CDR3: CSAGTGFNNEQFF
DNA: TGCAGCGCAGGGACAGGGTTCAACAATGAGCAGTTCTTC
V: TRBV29-1
size: -
D: TRBD1
J: TRBJ2-1

CDR3: CASGETRCNYNSPLHF
DNA: TGTGCCAGCGGGGAAACTAGGTGCAATTATAATTCACCCCTCCACTTT
V: TRBV21-1
size: -
D: -
J: TRBJ1-6

CDR3: CASTQGGYGYTF
DNA: TGTGCCAGCACCCAGGGTGGCTATGGCTACACCTTC
V: TRBV6-5
size: few
D: -
J: TRBJ1-2

CDR3: CASSRRRGDTQYF
DNA: TGTGCCAGCAGCCGGAGGAGAGGGGATACGCAGTATTTT
V: TRBV3-1/TRBV3-2
size: -
D: -
J: TRBJ2-3

CDR3: CASSPTSGISNEQFF
DNA: TGTGCCAGCAGTCCAACTAGCGGGATATCAAATGAGCAGTTCTTC
V: TRBV11-3
size: -
D: TRBD2
J: TRBJ2-1

CDR3: CASSFLGADEQYF
DNA: TGTGCCAGCAGTTTTTTGGGGGCCGACGAGCAGTACTTC
V: TRBV27
size: -
D: -
J: TRBJ2-7

CDR3: CASSPTSGSYNEQFF
DNA: TGTGCCAGCAGCCCCACTAGCGGGAGTTACAATGAGCAGTTCTTC
V: TRBV6-5
size: -
D: TRBD2
J: TRBJ2-1